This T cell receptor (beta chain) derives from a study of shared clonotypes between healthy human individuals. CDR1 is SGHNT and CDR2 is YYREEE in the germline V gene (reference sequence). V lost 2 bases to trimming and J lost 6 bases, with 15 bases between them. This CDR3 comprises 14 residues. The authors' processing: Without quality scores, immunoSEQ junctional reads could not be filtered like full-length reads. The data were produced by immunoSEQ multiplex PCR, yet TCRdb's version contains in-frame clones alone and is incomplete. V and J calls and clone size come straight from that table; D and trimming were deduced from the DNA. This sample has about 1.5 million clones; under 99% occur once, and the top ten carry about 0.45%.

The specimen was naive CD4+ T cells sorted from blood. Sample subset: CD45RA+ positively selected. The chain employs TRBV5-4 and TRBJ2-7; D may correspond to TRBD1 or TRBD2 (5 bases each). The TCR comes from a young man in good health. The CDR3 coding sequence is TGTGCCAGCAGCTTCCGGGACCCTTTGGGCGAGCAGTACTTC. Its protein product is CASSFRDPLGEQYF.